This T cell receptor beta chain was captured in a study of T cell responses to AZD1222 COVID-19 vaccine (dated by TCRdb to the early 2020s). Concerning the study at large: AZD1222 recipients whose second dose came at about 4 weeks and those whose second dose came at about 12 weeks were combined into one group, since spike-specific TCR depth and breadth did not differ between the two schedules. A total of 230 to 250 trial participants underwent TCR sequencing, of whom roughly 210 received two doses of AZD1222 and some 25 received two doses of the MenACWY control vaccine. Enrollment into the trials was organized by age into subgroups of 18-55, 56-69 and 70-plus years, and those subgroups contained approximately 150, 30 and 60 TCR-sequenced participants, respectively. The paper's findings and limits, for the study overall: The 56-69-year group was small, and its depth increase did not reach significance, likely because of low power. A significant rise in spike-specific TCR breadth and depth was observed after two AZD1222 doses relative to day 0 and relative to MenACWY recipients. No day 14 peak-response samples were available, so repertoires were characterized only after the peak T cell response. Participants were mostly white British, with more females than males. The authors suggested clonal diversity may have been underestimated. Epitopes outside the regions mutated in the B.1.351 and B.1.1.7 variants were reportedly recognized by nearly half of the unique spike-specific TCRs. Conclusions about previously exposed vaccinees are limited, since just a handful of AZD1222 recipients were seropositive for SARS-CoV-2 at baseline. Vaccine-associated CD4 TCRs spanned the whole spike protein, with dominant responses in regions 160-218 and 743-854.

The CDR3 regions of human TCRbeta chains were subjected to immunosequencing. The authors processed their data as follows. Repertoire TCRs were matched against a reference library of SARS-CoV-2-specific TCRs generated with the MIRA antigen-specificity platform. Breadth was defined as the fraction of unique TCRs that were SARS-CoV-2-associated. Depth was defined as the fraction of total T cells that were SARS-CoV-2-associated. Each spike-specific TCR was assigned to its reactive spike region and to a CD4 or CD8 class using the MIRA data. Log10-transformed breadth and depth values were compared by one-way ANOVA with Sidak's multiple comparisons tests. In its TCRdb copy, this immuneACCESS table keeps in-frame sequences only and misses some clones. Where compared with another copy, unresolved V genes explain less than half of these, and the others have no known cause. D and trimming come from the DNA, and the V and J calls and clone size come from that table. The sample has over 130,000 clones on record, over 75% of them singletons. The top ten constitute around 4.7% of the sample.

A remark on this clone: Its antigen has not been determined. Base qualities are not provided; no much larger clone lies one nucleotide away.

V lost 6 bases and J lost 0 bases; the stretch between them is 8 bases long. The germline V gene encodes CDR1 SGHAT and CDR2 FQNNGV. The CDR3 spans 13 residues, from the cysteine through the phenylalanine. Only CDR3 DNA is held: 39 bases, read in frame from base 1. According to the study, the label for this sample's time point signals: baseline before first vaccination. Samples from vaccinated people were obtained from the UK trials COV001 and COV002, which included a single-blind randomized controlled phase 2/3 trial of AZD1222 (ChAdOx1 nCoV-19) in healthy adults. For TCRbeta chain sequencing, PBMC samples from trial participants were taken at day 0 and at day 28 after the second dose.

Sequenced here: peripheral blood, sampled on day 0 of AZD1222 vaccination. This sequence originates from an adult in good health. Here the chain combines TRBV11-2 and TRBJ1-1; a tentative D call is TRBD1 (6 bases match). For the CDR3, the sequence is CASSGQLNTEAFF. In nucleotide form, the sequence is TGTGCCAGCAGTGGACAGCTGAACACTGAAGCTTTCTTT.